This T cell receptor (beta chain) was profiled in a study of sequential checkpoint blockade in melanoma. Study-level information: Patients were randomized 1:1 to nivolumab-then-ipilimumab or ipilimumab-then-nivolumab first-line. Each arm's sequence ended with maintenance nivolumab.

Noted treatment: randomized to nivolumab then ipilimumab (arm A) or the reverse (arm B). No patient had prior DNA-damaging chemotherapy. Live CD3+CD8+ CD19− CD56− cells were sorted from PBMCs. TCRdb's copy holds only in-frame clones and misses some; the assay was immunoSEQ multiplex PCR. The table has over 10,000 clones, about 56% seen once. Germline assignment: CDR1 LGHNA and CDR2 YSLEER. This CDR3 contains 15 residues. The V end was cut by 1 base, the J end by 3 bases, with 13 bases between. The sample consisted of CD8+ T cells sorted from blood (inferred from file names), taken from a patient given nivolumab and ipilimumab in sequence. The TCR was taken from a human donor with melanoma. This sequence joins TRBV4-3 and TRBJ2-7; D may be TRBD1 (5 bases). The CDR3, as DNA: TGCGCCAGCAGCCAAGGCGGCAGGGTCAACTACGAGCAGTACTTC. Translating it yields CASSQGGRVNYEQYF.